The rows below give T cell receptor beta chains drawn from one sample of a study of shared clonotypes between healthy human individuals. Clones were read by immunoSEQ multiplex PCR, and TCRdb kept only the in-frame ones, dropping some. The sample lists roughly 2.1 million clones, approximately 94% seen once, with roughly 1.7% in the top ten. The sequencing sample was made of naive CD8+ T cells from PBMCs. The receptors here all came from a man between 18 and 35 years old in good health. Some clones in this sample may be carry-over from other donors' samples. Each CDR3 is given with its conserved first and last residue. A D gene is named only where the DNA matches it firmly. Only part of the rows carry a size: once, few, many, or a class if the clone is expanded.

>.|TRBJ2-6|.|TRBV11-2
TGTGCCAGCAGCTCCGACCCGAGCTCTGGGGCCAACGTCCTGACTTTC
CASSSDPSSGANVLTF
>.|TRBJ2-1|.|TRBV2
TGTGCCAGCAGTGAGCTAGGACCTCTGGTTGGGCAGTTCTTC
CASSELGPLVGQFF
>few|TRBJ1-2|.|TRBV19
TGTGCCAGTAGTGGGGCAGGGAATAGGTATGGCTACACCTTC
CASSGAGNRYGYTF
>once|TRBJ1-1|.|TRBV28
TGTGCCAGCAGTTTGTCGGGGGGGCGCGAAGCTTTAACTGAAGCTTTCTTT
CASSLSGGREALTEAFF
>.|TRBJ2-7|.|TRBV5-1
TGCGCCAGCAGCTCCCCCGGGACAAGCCTAGCCCGGACGACTTACGAGCAGTACTTC
CASSSPGTSLARTTYEQYF
>once|TRBJ2-3|TRBD2|TRBV6-1
TGTGCCAGCAGTGAATTTCTAGCGGGCACAGATACGCAGTATTTT
CASSEFLAGTDTQYF
>.|TRBJ2-5|TRBD2|TRBV6-1
TGTGCCAGCAGCACTAGCGGGAAGCGGGGGGAGACCCAGTACTTC
CASSTSGKRGETQYF
>.|TRBJ1-2|.|TRBV4-1
TGCGCCAGCAGCCAACCTCAGGACACGGATAAGCCCCACGACTATGGCTACACCTTC
CASSQPQDTDKPHDYGYTF
>.|TRBJ1-1|.|TRBV13
TGTGCCAGCAGCTTATCTTTAGAGAACACTGAAGCTTTCTTT
CASSLSLENTEAFF
>.|TRBJ2-7|TRBD2|TRBV7-9
TGTGCCAGCAGCCAACTAGCGGGGCCCCCCTACGAGCAGTACTTC
CASSQLAGPPYEQYF
>.|TRBJ2-7|.|TRBV5-1
TGCGCCAGCAGCTCAGGGCAGGGGCAGCTCGAGCAGTACTTC
CASSSGQGQLEQYF
>.|TRBJ2-2|.|TRBV29-1
TGCAGCGTTCGTTGGGGGAACACCGGGGAGCTGTTTTTT
CSVRWGNTGELFF
>.|TRBJ2-3|TRBD1|TRBV9
TGTGCCAGCAGCGTGGGGGACAGTAGCACAGATACGCAGTATTTT
CASSVGDSSTDTQYF
>.|TRBJ2-6|.|TRBV5-8
TGTGCCAGCAGCTTCCACCAGTCGGCTGGGGCCAACGTCCTGACTTTC
CASSFHQSAGANVLTF
>.|TRBJ1-5|.|TRBV28
TGTGCCAGCAGTTTAAGGGGTCTGGATCAGCCCCAGCATTTT
CASSLRGLDQPQHF
>.|TRBJ1-6|.|TRBV27
TGTGCCAGCAGTCCAGAGGCCACCTTCTATAATTCACCCCTCCACTTT
CASSPEATFYNSPLHF
>.|TRBJ2-1|.|TRBV29-1
TGCAGCGTGCGGAGGACGGGTGAGCAGTTCTTC
CSVRRTGEQFF
>.|TRBJ1-2|.|TRBV7-9
TGTGCCAGCAGCTTAGGTAACGGGGCGACTGCTGGCTACACCTTC
CASSLGNGATAGYTF
>.|TRBJ2-5|.|TRBV9
TGTGCCAGCAGCGTAGGCCGGTACCAAGAGACCCAGTACTTC
CASSVGRYQETQYF
>.|TRBJ1-5|.|TRBV27
TGTGCCAGCAGTTTATGGGGGACAAATCAGCCCCAGCATTTT
CASSLWGTNQPQHF
>.|TRBJ2-3|TRBD2|TRBV27
TGTGCCAGCAGTTGGTACAGCGGGGGATTCACAGATACGCAGTATTTT
CASSWYSGGFTDTQYF
>.|TRBJ1-2|.|TRBV28
TGTGCCAGCAGTTTAATTTCGGGGGCAGACTATGGCTACACCTTC
CASSLISGADYGYTF
>.|TRBJ1-2|.|TRBV7-9
TGTGCCAGCAGTCCGACTGGGAACTATGGCTACACCTTC
CASSPTGNYGYTF
>.|TRBJ2-1|.|TRBV10-3
TGTGCCATCTCCCCCAACAACAATGAGCAGTTCTTC
CAISPNNNEQFF
>.|TRBJ2-7|.|TRBV2
TGTGCCAGCAGTGAAATCCCGACAGAGTCTAGGTACGAGCAGTACTTC
CASSEIPTESRYEQYF
>.|TRBJ1-1|.|TRBV28
TGTGCCACCAAAAACCGCAGGGGCGCCCCTGAAGCTTTCTTT
CATKNRRGAPEAFF
>.|TRBJ2-7|.|TRBV19
TGTGCCAGTAGTATAGATAATAGCCCCACCTACGAGCAGTACTTC
CASSIDNSPTYEQYF
>.|TRBJ2-1|.|TRBV7-8
TGTGCCAGCAGCTTAGTTCTAGCCCGAGAGAATGAGCAGTTCTTC
CASSLVLARENEQFF
>.|TRBJ2-7|.|TRBV4-2
TGTGCCAGCAGCCAAGCGCAGGGAGGTACCTACGAGCAGTACTTC
CASSQAQGGTYEQYF
>.|TRBJ2-2|.|TRBV9
TGTGCCAGCAGCGTCCCCAGGGATTATAGCACCGGGGAGCTGTTTTTT
CASSVPRDYSTGELFF
>.|TRBJ2-4|TRBD2|TRBV4-1
TGCGCCAGCAGCCAAGGGCCGGGACTAGCGGAAAACATTCAGTACTTC
CASSQGPGLAENIQYF
>.|TRBJ1-1|.|TRBV27
TGTGCCAGCAGTACTTTAGCAATGAACACTGAAGCTTTCTTT
CASSTLAMNTEAFF
>.|TRBJ2-1|.|TRBV10-1
TGCGCCAGAGGCCTGCATGAGCAGTTCTTC
CARGLHEQFF
>.|TRBJ1-1|.|TRBV6-6
TGTGCCAGCAGTTATCTCAGGGTGAACACTGAAGCTTTCTTT
CASSYLRVNTEAFF
>.|TRBJ2-7|.|TRBV6-1
TGTGCCAGCAGTGAAGGTACCTTTATGAGTGGATCCATTCGCGAGCAGTACTTC
CASSEGTFMSGSIREQYF
>once|TRBJ2-1|.|TRBV6-6
TGTGCCAGCAGCTACGGTATAGAGCAGTTCTTC
CASSYGIEQFF
>.|TRBJ1-2|.|TRBV5-6
TGTGCCAGCAGCTCCGTCGACGAGTCTAACTATGGCTACACCTTC
CASSSVDESNYGYTF